This passage covers 23 T cell receptor beta chains from one sample sequenced in a study of blood T cell repertoires in COVID-19. TCRdb's copy holds only in-frame clones and misses some; the assay was immunoSEQ multiplex PCR. The table lists more than 110,000 clones, roughly 78% of them singletons. The specimen was PBMCs or T cells enriched from blood (not recorded which). The source of these receptors is a woman between 50 and 59 years old who had recovered from COVID-19.

The chain carries TRBV5-1 and TRBJ2-2, with a weak D call TRBD1 (6 bases). CDR1 and CDR2 (germline): SGHRS, YFSETQ. The CDR3 totals 14 residues. Trimming cost V 9 bases and J 0 bases, with 12 bases left between them. CDR3 region: CATSGTPNTGELFF. DNA of the CDR3: TGCGCCACCTCAGGGACACCGAACACCGGGGAGCTGTTTTTT.

The chain carries TRBV7-2 and TRBJ1-1, with D possibly matching TRBD1 (5 bases). There are 14 residues in the CDR3. CDR1 SGHTA and CDR2 FQGNSA come from the germline V gene. V was cut by 8 bases and J by 0 bases, with 13 bases left in between. In DNA, the CDR3 is TGTGCCAGCGGCAAGGGACTGTTGAACACTGAAGCTTTCTTT. This sequence encodes CASGKGLLNTEAFF.

V and J are TRBV15 and TRBJ2-7; D unresolved. Trimming removed 0 bases at V and 2 bases at J, with 8 bases between. This CDR3 has 14 amino acids. CDR1 is LNHNV and CDR2 is YYDKDF in the germline V gene (reference sequence). CDR3 bases: TGTGCCACCAGCAGAGAACGCGCGGCCTACGAGCAGTACTTC. Its translation is CATSRERAAYEQYF.

The chain joins TRBV5-1 to TRBJ2-3; 8 bases align to TRBD2. Germline values: CDR1 SGHRS, CDR2 YFSETQ. This CDR3 contains 16 residues. With 0 bases clipped from V and 9 bases from J, the junction kept 12 bases outside the gene matches. CDR3 sequence (DNA): TGCGCCAGCAGCTTGGGGCTAGCGGGTCCCGGGGGGACGCAGTATTTT. It codes for CASSLGLAGPGGTQYF. The full variable domain, in which reference TRBV5-1 and TRBJ2-3 provide the parts outside the CDR3, is KAGVTQTPRYLIKTRGQQVTLSCSPISGHRSVSWYQQTPGQGLQFLFEYFSETQRNKGNFPGRFSGRQFSNSRSEMNVSTLELGDSALYLCASSLGLAGPGGTQYFGPGTRLTVL.

V and J are TRBV10-3 and TRBJ2-5, with TRBD1 matching 9 bases. The CDR3 is 13 residues long. Per the germline V gene, CDR1 is ENHRY and CDR2 is SYGVKD. With 5 bases clipped from V and 5 bases from J, the junction kept 3 bases outside the gene matches. The CDR3: CAISSDRGETQYF. The CDR3 DNA follows: TGTGCCATCAGTTCGGACAGGGGCGAGACCCAGTACTTC.

As DNA, the CDR3 is TGTGCCAGCAGTTTGGACAGGAGGGACATTCAGTACTTC. It codes for CASSLDRRDIQYF. The chain links TRBV28 to TRBJ2-4, with D perhaps TRBD1 (7 bases). With 3 bases removed from V and 8 bases from J, the gap between germline ends came to 11 bases. Germline V gene sequence: CDR1 MDHEN, CDR2 SYDVKM. The CDR3 is 13 amino acids.

CDR3 region: CATSRVAGGHTEAFF. In nucleotides, the CDR3 is TGTGCCACCAGCAGAGTTGCAGGGGGGCACACTGAAGCTTTCTTT. The gene calls are TRBV15 and TRBJ1-1, with 7 nucleotides matching TRBD1. V was pared by 1 base and J by 3 bases, with 5 bases of the junction left unmatched. Germline CDR1 and CDR2: LNHNV and YYDKDF (reference sequence). The CDR3 totals 15 residues.

V gene TRBV6-5 combines with J gene TRBJ1-2; 7 positions agree with TRBD1. CDR3 size: 13 residues. Per the germline V gene, CDR1 is MNHEY and CDR2 is SVGAGI. J gave up 6 bases and V 4 bases, and 5 bases lay outside the gene matches. CDR3 protein: CASSFRGMDGYTF. CDR3 DNA sequence: TGTGCCAGCAGTTTCAGGGGGATGGATGGCTACACCTTC.

The rearrangement links TRBV6-5 to TRBJ2-3; 7 nucleotides match TRBD1. Germline V gene sequence: CDR1 MNHEY, CDR2 SVGAGI. V was pared by 6 bases and J by 9 bases, with 6 bases of the junction left unmatched. The CDR3 runs to 12 residues. The CDR3 region has the DNA TGTGCCAGCAGCTCCACAGGGGTCACGCAGTATTTT. This translates into CASSSTGVTQYF.

This chain uses TRBV6-2 or TRBV6-3 with TRBJ2-3, with D maybe TRBD2 (6 bases). CDR3 length: 14 amino acids. V was trimmed by 0 bases and J by 4 bases, leaving 8 bases between them. Germline V CDR1 and CDR2: MNHEY, SVGEGT. The CDR3 region is CASSYSGTPDTQYF. CDR3 nucleotides: TGTGCCAGCAGTTACTCCGGGACTCCAGATACGCAGTATTTT.

This clone was seen once. The chain recombines TRBV6-5 with TRBJ1-4; D gene uncertain. Germline-derived CDR1 and CDR2 are MNHEY and SVGAGI. Between the trimmed V and J ends, which lost 5 bases and 0 bases, there was a span of 10 bases. The CDR3 runs to 15 residues. The CDR3 nucleotides read TGTGCCAGCAGTCAACCCGGAGCAACTAATGAAAAACTGTTTTTT. This codes for CASSQPGATNEKLFF.

The V call is TRBV5-1, the J call TRBJ2-7; a weak D match, TRBD1 (6 bases). The germline V gene encodes CDR1 SGHRS and CDR2 YFSETQ. The CDR3 spans 15 residues. Trimming left V 4 bases short and J 8 bases short, with 22 bases between. The chain's CDR3 is CASSPSGTLGSKQYV. CDR3 bases: TGCGCCAGCAGCCCATCCGGGACACTGGGGTCGAAGCAGTACGTC.

The chain is built from TRBV2 and TRBJ2-7, with 8 bases that match TRBD1. V gave up 7 bases and J gave up 1 base; unmatched junction bases: 12. The germline CDR1 and CDR2 sequences are SNHLY and FYNNEI. This CDR3 comprises 16 residues. The CDR3 is CASTWSGTGASYEQYF. The CDR3 nucleotides are TGTGCCAGCACCTGGTCCGGGACAGGAGCATCCTACGAGCAGTACTTC.

The V call is TRBV4-1, the J call TRBJ1-2; 9 nucleotides match TRBD1. The germline CDR1 and CDR2 sequences are MGHRA and YSYEKL. The length of the CDR3 is 14 residues. Trimming took 5 bases from V and 4 from J; bases not matched to a gene: 5. The CDR3 protein is CASSSRDRAYGYTF. The CDR3 nucleotides read TGCGCCAGCAGCAGCCGGGACAGGGCCTATGGCTACACCTTC.

The chain carries TRBV7-2 and TRBJ1-6; D is undetermined. The V gene lost 6 bases and the J gene lost 9 bases, with 18 bases spanning the gap. The V gene's germline CDR1 is SGHTA and CDR2 FQGNSA. The CDR3 covers 15 residues. The CDR3 DNA follows: TGTGCCAGCAGTTCTACCCCAACCGCACGTTCACCCCTCCACTTT. This sequence encodes CASSSTPTARSPLHF.

This clone appeared a few times. The J gene is TRBJ1-4, the V gene TRBV11-2; TRBD1 matches at 8 bases. The CDR3 is made up of 13 amino acids. CDR1 and CDR2 (germline): SGHAT, FQNNGV. V lost 4 bases, J lost 7 bases, and 2 bases stayed unmatched. The CDR3 DNA follows: TGTGCCAGCAGCTCCGGACAGGGTGAAAAACTGTTTTTT. It translates to CASSSGQGEKLFF.

The gene calls are TRBV4-1 and TRBJ2-1, with 8 bases fitting TRBD1. Losses at the gene ends were 4 bases for V and 1 base for J; bases not matched to a gene: 3. Germline values: CDR1 MGHRA, CDR2 YSYEKL. This CDR3 is built from 15 residues. CDR3 sequence reads: CASSPRTGSYNEQFF. The CDR3 DNA follows: TGCGCCAGCAGCCCCAGGACAGGGTCCTACAATGAGCAGTTCTTC.

V is TRBV3-1 (or the pseudogene TRBV3-2) and J is TRBJ2-2; D might be TRBD1 (5 bases). V lost 6 bases and J lost 2, with 10 bases in between. The CDR3 spans 14 residues. Germline-derived CDR1 and CDR2 are LGHDT and YNNKEL (reference sequence). DNA of the CDR3: TGTGCCAGCAGTCCCAGGGCAAACACCGGGGAGCTGTTTTTT. Residues: CASSPRANTGELFF.

V gene TRBV29-1 combines with J gene TRBJ2-1, with D possibly TRBD2 on 5 matching bases. Trimming removed 0 bases at V and 10 bases at J, with 10 bases between. This CDR3 has 12 residues. Germline CDR1 is SQVTM and CDR2 is ANQGSEA. Written as DNA, the CDR3 is TGCAGCGTTGAAGAGGAGGCCGACGAGCAGTTCTTC. Protein sequence: CSVEEEADEQFF.

The chain joins TRBV28 to TRBJ1-2; possible D gene TRBD1, 5 bases. This CDR3 has 13 residues. Germline lookup yields CDR1 MDHEN and CDR2 SYDVKM. Trimming shortened V by 10 bases and J by 0 bases, and 12 bases separated the two germline ends. Here the CDR3 reads CATPSGANYGYTF. DNA of the CDR3: TGTGCCACCCCCTCGGGGGCTAACTATGGCTACACCTTC.

This clone showed up just once. The V call is TRBV5-1, the J call TRBJ1-3, with D possibly being TRBD1 (5 bases). Trimming removed 3 bases at V and 0 bases at J, with 19 bases between. The germline V gene encodes CDR1 SGHRS and CDR2 YFSETQ. The CDR3 is made up of 18 amino acids. CDR3 sequence reads: CASSSGVGKSFSGNTIYF. The CDR3 DNA is TGCGCCAGCAGCTCGGGGGTGGGCAAGTCTTTCTCTGGAAACACCATATATTTT.

The chain links TRBV28 to TRBJ1-2; D may be TRBD1 (6 bases). The CDR3 extends over 15 amino acids. Germline CDR1 is MDHEN and CDR2 is SYDVKM. V lost 5 bases and J 7 bases, leaving 20 bases between the germline ends. CDR3 region: CASSLPTGNSRGYTF. DNA of the CDR3: TGTGCCAGCAGTCTACCAACAGGGAACTCTCGTGGCTACACCTTC.

Only one count was recorded for this clone. The chain combines TRBV21-1 with TRBJ1-4; TRBD1, the D gene given by the table, was not confirmed from the DNA. TRBV21-1 is a known pseudogene. The CDR3 contains 11 residues. The CDR3 bases are TGTGCCAGCAGGGGGACAGTAAAACTGTTTTTT. Translated: CASRGTVKLFF.